Sequencing of this TCR beta chain was carried out in a study of regulatory T cells in long-lasting Graves disease. Combining iRepertoire HTBI primers with Arm-PCR of CDR3 regions, the authors built TCR beta libraries. TCRdb processed the multiplex PCR reads anew with MiXCR; each CDR3 protein has one entry. The sample holds around 420,000 distinct CDR3 sequences, about 15% seen once. At least ten counts were recorded for this clonotype. The sample's time point: newly diagnosed GD, antithyroid drugs for less than 3 months. PBMC RNA served as the TCR library source. The junction had 9 bases not matched to a gene; V was cut back by 3 bases and J by 7 bases. Germline loops: CDR1 SGHRS, CDR2 YFSETQ. The CDR3 contains 16 residues. This sample was shared with a second study, whose subject was T cells in Graves' hyperthyroidism and ophthalmopathy.

The V call is TRBV5-1, the J call TRBJ2-1; the match to TRBD2 covers 11 bases. Sequenced material: peripheral blood mononuclear cells (PBMCs), taken at new diagnosis, from a patient treated with antithyroid drugs. This TCR came from a woman aged 40-49 years with Graves disease. DNA for the CDR3: TGCGCCAGCAGCTCCGGTCGACTAGCGGGGACAAATGAGCAGTTCTTC. Encoded protein: CASSSGRLAGTNEQFF.